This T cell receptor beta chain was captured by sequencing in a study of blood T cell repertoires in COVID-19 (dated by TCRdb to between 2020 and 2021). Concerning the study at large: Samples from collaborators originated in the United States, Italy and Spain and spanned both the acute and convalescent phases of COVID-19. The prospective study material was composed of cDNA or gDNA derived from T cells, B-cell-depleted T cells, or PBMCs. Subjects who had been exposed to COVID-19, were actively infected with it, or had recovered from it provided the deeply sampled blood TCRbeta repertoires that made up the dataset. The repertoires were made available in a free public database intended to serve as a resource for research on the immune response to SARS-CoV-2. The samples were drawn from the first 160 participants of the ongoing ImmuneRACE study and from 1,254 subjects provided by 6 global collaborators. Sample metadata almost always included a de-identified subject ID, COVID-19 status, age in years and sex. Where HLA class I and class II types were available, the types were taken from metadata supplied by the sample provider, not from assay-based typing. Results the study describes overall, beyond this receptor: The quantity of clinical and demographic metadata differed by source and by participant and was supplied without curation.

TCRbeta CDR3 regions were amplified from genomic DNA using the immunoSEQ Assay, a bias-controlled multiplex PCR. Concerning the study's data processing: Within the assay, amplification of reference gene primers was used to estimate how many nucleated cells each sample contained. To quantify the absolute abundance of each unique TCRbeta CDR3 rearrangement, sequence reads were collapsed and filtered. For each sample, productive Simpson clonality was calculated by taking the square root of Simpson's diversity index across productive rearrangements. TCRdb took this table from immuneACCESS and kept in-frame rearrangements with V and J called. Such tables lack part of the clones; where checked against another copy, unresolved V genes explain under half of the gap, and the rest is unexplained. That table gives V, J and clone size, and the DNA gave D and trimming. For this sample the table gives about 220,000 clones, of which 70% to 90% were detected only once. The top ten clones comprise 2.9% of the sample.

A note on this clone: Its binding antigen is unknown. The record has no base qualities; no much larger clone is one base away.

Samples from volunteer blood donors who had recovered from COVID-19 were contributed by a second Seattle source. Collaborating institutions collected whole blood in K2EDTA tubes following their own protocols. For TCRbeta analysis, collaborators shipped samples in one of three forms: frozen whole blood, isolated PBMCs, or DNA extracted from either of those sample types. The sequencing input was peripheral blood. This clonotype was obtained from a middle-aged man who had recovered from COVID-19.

The DNA reads as follows: TGTGCCAGCAGTTACTCGCCAGGGGGCTTGGATGGCTACACCTTC. It specifies CASSYSPGGLDGYTF. The V and J genes are TRBV6-5 and TRBJ1-2, and 8 junctional nucleotides match TRBD1. The germline V gene supplies CDR1 MNHEY and CDR2 SVGAGI. Ends trimmed: V by 0 bases, J by 6 bases; bases unmatched to a gene: 6. Counted from cysteine to phenylalanine, this CDR3 has 15 amino acids. Only the CDR3 DNA stays, 45 bases, in frame from base 1.